This T cell receptor beta chain was retrieved from a study of siplizumab effects on memory and regulatory T cells. Study-wide results and caveats: In siplizumab cultures, the suppressive function of proliferating Tregs remained unconfirmed. Roughly 80-95% of dividing CD4+ or CD8+ clones were without an attributable naive or memory phenotype. The mean Treg-derived percentage of mappable alloreactive CD4+ clones was 55% to 80% with siplizumab compared with less than 35% in controls.

With respect to this clone: What it binds is unknown.

Around 100,000 TCR templates per sample were sequenced. Profiled with immunoSEQ multiplex PCR; TCRdb holds only in-frame clones, not every one. The repertoire has 100,000 or so clones, just under 95% of them found once; the top ten carry around 0.16%. CDR3 size: 11 residues. V was pared by 9 bases and J by 5 bases, with 3 bases of the junction left unmatched. The germline V gene has CDR1 WNHNN and CDR2 SYGVQD (reference sequence). The chain recombines TRBV10-1 with TRBJ2-7; 8 bases are shared with TRBD2. The material sequenced was non-Treg CD4+ T cells sorted from blood. The sequence derives from a human donor in good health. Here the CDR3 reads CASTGGDEQYF. The CDR3 DNA sequence: TGCGCCAGTACCGGGGGGGACGAGCAGTACTTC.